Here is one T cell receptor (beta chain) with its context. The data originate from a study of T cell changes during pregnancy in multiple sclerosis. Using immunoSEQ multiplex PCR, the repertoire was profiled, and TCRdb retains in-frame clones only, with some absent. The repertoire consists of about 60,000 clones, with roughly 88% occurring once and the leading ten covering 5.5% to 8%. V lost 5 bases and J 0 bases, leaving 15 bases between the germline ends. Germline V gene sequence: CDR1 SGHVS, CDR2 FQNEAQ. The CDR3 spans 16 residues. Sequenced here: peripheral blood, sampled in the third trimester of pregnancy. The sequence came from a female donor in good health, enrolled as a control in a pregnancy study. This chain joins TRBV7-8 and TRBJ2-3; D is perhaps TRBD1 (6 bases). CDR3 loop: CASSIGTTTSTDTQYF. In DNA form, the CDR3 reads TGTGCCAGCAGCATTGGGACAACTACTAGCACAGATACGCAGTATTTT.